These 13 T cell receptor beta chains share one sample of origin, sequenced in a study of beta chain features in type 1 diabetes. Study findings and constraints: Shortening of TCRB CDR3s, moderate but significant, appeared in all four CD4+ subsets of Type 1 diabetes patients.

What was sequenced were expressed TCRB transcripts, since all of the isolated RNA had been reverse transcribed. TCRdb's table, derived via immunoSEQ multiplex PCR, lists solely in-frame clones and lacks some. The table includes fewer than 350,000 clones, over 12% detected once. These receptors have no identified antigens. Source material: naive CD4+ T cells from blood. All receptors come from a man between 18 and 29 years old with type 1 diabetes.

This clone was counted between two and nine times. The chain recombines TRBV5-1 with TRBJ1-2; 9 bases align to TRBD1. J was trimmed by 6 bases and V by 0 bases; bases with no gene match: 3. Germline CDR1 SGHRS, CDR2 YFSETQ. This CDR3 comprises 14 residues. CDR3 DNA: TGCGCCAGCAGCTTGGTTGGACAGGGGAATGGCTACACCTTC. Translation: CASSLVGQGNGYTF.

This clone has just a few counts. The chain is built from TRBV19 and TRBJ2-4, with a weak D call TRBD1 (5 bases). Germline CDR1 and CDR2: LNHDA and SQIVND (reference sequence). The V and J ends lost 6 bases and 7 bases respectively, with 16 bases between them. The CDR3 sequence is 14 residues long. The CDR3 loop reads CASSDLTKGNIQYF. The CDR3 DNA follows: TGTGCCAGTAGCGACCTGACGAAGGGGAACATTCAGTACTTC.

The chain joins TRBV5-4 to TRBJ1-2, with 7 bases aligning to TRBD1. The V gene end was trimmed by 0 bases and the J gene end by 7 bases; junction bases not matched to a gene: 3. Per the germline V gene, CDR1 is SGHNT and CDR2 is YYREEE (reference sequence). The CDR3 covers 13 residues. DNA for the CDR3: TGTGCCAGCAGCTTGGACAGGGGAAGTGGCTACACCTTC. Translating gives CASSLDRGSGYTF.

The rearrangement uses TRBV5-1 and TRBJ2-7, with D possibly matching TRBD2 (5 bases). The V gene lost 4 bases and the J gene lost 6 bases, with 14 bases spanning the gap. Germline V gene data show CDR1 as SGHRS and CDR2 as YFSETQ. The CDR3 has 13 amino acids. Here the CDR3 reads CASSPGPGVEQYF. The CDR3 DNA sequence: TGCGCCAGCAGCCCCGGCCCCGGGGTCGAGCAGTACTTC.

This clone was found a few times. The CDR3 here is CAWSVGLSTEAFF. In DNA, the CDR3 is TGTGCCTGGAGTGTCGGACTGAGCACTGAAGCTTTCTTT. This chain links TRBV30 with TRBJ1-1, with no clear D. Germline assignment: CDR1 GTSNPN and CDR2 SVGIG (reference sequence). The CDR3 runs 13 residues. Deletions cut 0 bases from V and 4 bases from J, with 9 bases between.

This clone was seen a handful of times. V is TRBV29-1 and J is TRBJ1-1; TRBD1 is a possible D gene (5 bases). The CDR3 contains 12 residues. The germline V and J ends were trimmed by 5 bases and 1 base, with 8 bases remaining between them. Germline CDR1 and CDR2: SQVTM and ANQGSEA. CDR3 nucleotide sequence: TGCAGCGTTAGCAGGGCGAACACTGAAGCTTTCTTT. Translated, it gives CSVSRANTEAFF.

The genes are TRBV7-8 and TRBJ1-2; D may be TRBD1 (5 bases). Looked up from germline, CDR1 is SGHVS and CDR2 is FQNEAQ. Trimming took off 3 bases at V and 8 bases at J, with 13 bases between the two ends. This CDR3 comprises 13 residues. The DNA for the CDR3 is TGTGCCAGCAGCTTTCCAGGGCTTTGGGGCTACACCTTC. It specifies CASSFPGLWGYTF.

This chain uses TRBV7-8 with TRBJ2-3; 8 bases agree with TRBD2. Germline V gene sequence: CDR1 SGHVS, CDR2 FQNEAQ. V lost 5 bases and J lost 8; bases outside the gene matches: 9. The CDR3 spans 14 residues. The CDR3 loop reads CASSPGTSSSTQYF. The CDR3 bases are TGTGCCAGCAGCCCCGGGACTAGTTCGAGTACGCAGTATTTT.

The chain uses TRBV28 and TRBJ2-7; the D gene is possibly TRBD1 (5 bases). Germline loops: CDR1 MDHEN, CDR2 SYDVKM. V was trimmed by 5 bases and J by 7 bases, leaving 18 bases between them. There are 14 residues in the CDR3. This chain's CDR3 is CASSLNLRYREQYF. CDR3 in DNA: TGTGCCAGCAGTCTCAACCTCAGATACAGGGAGCAGTACTTC.

The V and J genes are TRBV18 and TRBJ2-7; possible D gene TRBD1, 6 bases. The CDR3 loop spans 15 amino acids. Germline V gene lookup returns CDR1 KGHSH and CDR2 LQKENI. Trimming left V 5 bases short and J 1 base short, with 15 bases between. In DNA form, the CDR3 reads TGTGCCAGCTCAGGGGTGCAGGGGCCGTCCTACGAGCAGTACTTC. Encoded protein: CASSGVQGPSYEQYF.

Concerning this clone: This specimen includes other DNA sequences encoding the same CDR3. The chain combines TRBV7-2 with TRBJ2-3; 9 bases map to TRBD2. J was trimmed by 3 bases and V by 1 base; bases with no gene match: 5. In germline, CDR1 is SGHTA, CDR2 FQGNSA. This CDR3 contains 16 residues. The CDR3 reads CASSLGAGGRTDTQYF. CDR3 nucleotides: TGTGCCAGCAGCTTAGGTGCGGGAGGGCGAACAGATACGCAGTATTTT.

The chain recombines TRBV4-1 with TRBJ2-1, with 7 bases aligning to TRBD2. Germline CDR1 is MGHRA and CDR2 is YSYEKL. The CDR3 runs 16 residues. Trimming removed 4 bases from V and 3 bases from J; junction bases left unmatched: 9. Here the CDR3 DNA reads TGCGCCAGCAGCCCTGGGGGGGGACTACTCTACAATGAGCAGTTCTTC. This gives the protein CASSPGGGLLYNEQFF.

The chain combines TRBV9 with TRBJ2-5; 7 nucleotides align to TRBD2. Germline lookup yields CDR1 SGDLS and CDR2 YYNGEE. The CDR3 extends over 15 amino acids. V shed 1 base and J 7 bases; nucleotides not matched to a gene: 10. The CDR3: CASSVRGGGQATQYF. Written as DNA, the CDR3 is TGTGCCAGCAGCGTACGGGGCGGGGGTCAGGCGACCCAGTACTTC.